The 25 T cell receptor beta chains given below trace back to one sample, sequenced in a study of CD4 T cells in relation to SARS-CoV-2 and coronaviruses. The unexposed donors gave CD4+ T cells in about 2011-2019, prior to COVID-19. Sequencing was performed with immunoSEQ multiplex PCR; in TCRdb, only in-frame clones are kept and a portion is missing. Here the sample spans about 68,000 clones, more than 85% being singletons. Sequencing was carried out using naive CD4+ T cells from PBMCs. Subset indicated: naive CD4+ T cells isolated by negative enrichment. These receptors were taken from a human donor in good health.

The chain recombines TRBV3-1 (or the pseudogene TRBV3-2) with TRBJ2-3; D remains ambiguous. V was cut by 4 bases and J by 8 bases, with 10 bases left in between. This CDR3 contains 12 residues. The germline V gene has CDR1 LGHDT and CDR2 YNNKEL (reference sequence). In DNA form, the CDR3 reads TGTGCCAGCAGCCTAGAGCTGGGTACGCAGTATTTT. It yields the protein CASSLELGTQYF.

This clone was seen a single time. This chain joins TRBV27 and TRBJ1-5; D is perhaps TRBD1 (5 bases). This CDR3 contains 17 residues. V shed 2 bases and J shed 6 bases, with 20 bases lying between them. Per germline, CDR1 MNHEY and CDR2 SMNVEV (reference sequence). The CDR3 bases are TGTGCCAGCAGTTTAAATTCTGTGGGGGGAGGAACTCAGCCCCAGCATTTT. Encoded protein: CASSLNSVGGGTQPQHF.

The rearrangement joins TRBV6-5 to TRBJ2-5; no reliable D call. The V end lost 2 bases, the J end lost 5 bases, and 9 bases lay between the germline ends. This CDR3 has 13 residues. In germline, CDR1 is MNHEY, CDR2 SVGAGI. The CDR3 bases are TGTGCCAGCAGTTACACCTGGAAGGAGACCCAGTACTTC. As protein: CASSYTWKETQYF.

The chain uses TRBV5-1 and TRBJ2-7; D is perhaps TRBD1 or TRBD2 (5 bases each). Trimming shortened V by 4 bases and J by 2 bases, and 13 bases separated the two germline ends. The CDR3 is 14 amino acids. Germline V gene lookup returns CDR1 SGHRS and CDR2 YFSETQ. CDR3 bases: TGCGCCAGCAGCCGGGACCTCCACCCCTACGAGCAGTACTTC. This gives the protein CASSRDLHPYEQYF.

V gene TRBV3-1 (or the pseudogene TRBV3-2) combines with J gene TRBJ2-3; no clear D gene. Trimming pared 6 bases from V and 4 bases from J, leaving 11 bases between. The CDR3 consists of 13 residues. CDR1 and CDR2 from the germline V gene are LGHDT and YNNKEL (reference sequence). The CDR3 spells CASSHFPSDTQYF. For the CDR3, the DNA is TGTGCCAGCAGTCATTTTCCCTCAGATACGCAGTATTTT.

The chain joins TRBV6-5 to TRBJ1-6; D uncertain. This CDR3 spans 16 amino acids. Per germline, CDR1 MNHEY and CDR2 SVGAGI. Trimming cost V 2 bases and J 0 bases, with 8 bases left between them. For the CDR3, the DNA is TGTGCCAGCAGTTACGGGTTCAGCTCCTATAATTCACCCCTCCACTTT. Its protein is CASSYGFSSYNSPLHF.

The rearrangement uses TRBV24-1 and TRBJ2-5, with 9 bases that match TRBD1. CDR3 length: 15 amino acids. The junction had 5 bases not matched to a gene; V was cut back by 2 bases and J by 5 bases. CDR1 is KGHDR, CDR2 SFDVKD, per germline. The CDR3 bases are TGTGCCACCAGTGATTCCTGGACAGGGGTCGAGACCCAGTACTTC. Translation gives CATSDSWTGVETQYF.

The CDR3 protein is CASSGWGANEQYF. In DNA form, the CDR3 reads TGCGCCAGCAGCGGGTGGGGGGCTAATGAGCAGTACTTC. V usage is TRBV5-1 and J usage is TRBJ2-7; D might be TRBD1 or TRBD2, each matching 6 bases. Germline V gene data show CDR1 as SGHRS and CDR2 as YFSETQ. The CDR3 has 13 residues. The V end lost 4 bases, the J end lost 7 bases, and 15 bases lay between the germline ends.

This clone was found once. The chain carries TRBV5-6 and TRBJ1-3; D is unclear. Germline CDR1 is SGHDT and CDR2 is YYEEEE. V lost 2 bases and J lost 0, with 12 bases in between. The CDR3 loop spans 16 amino acids. The CDR3 protein is CASSFGRIFSGNTIYF. In nucleotides, the CDR3 is TGTGCCAGCAGCTTCGGACGGATCTTCTCTGGAAACACCATATATTTT.

J is TRBJ2-5 and V is TRBV13, with D possibly matching TRBD2 (5 bases). Germline CDR1 PRHDT, CDR2 FYEKMQ (reference sequence). CDR3 size: 13 residues. Trimming stripped 6 bases from V and 5 bases from J, with 13 bases between. The CDR3 coding sequence is TGTGCCAGCAGTCTAGAGGGCGGGGAGACCCAGTACTTC. Translation gives CASSLEGGETQYF.

The chain recombines TRBV7-2 with TRBJ2-1; 8 bases are a match to TRBD1. Germline V gene lookup returns CDR1 SGHTA and CDR2 FQGNSA. V shed 5 bases and J 7 bases; nucleotides not matched to a gene: 10. The CDR3 has 15 amino acids. The CDR3 protein is CASSPQGARGNEQFF. In DNA form, the CDR3 reads TGTGCCAGCAGCCCGCAGGGGGCGAGGGGAAATGAGCAGTTCTTC.

The rearrangement links TRBV5-6 to TRBJ1-1; D is possibly TRBD1 (5 bases). Germline-derived CDR1 and CDR2 are SGHDT and YYEEEE. This CDR3 spans 15 amino acids. The germline V and J ends were trimmed by 2 bases and 3 bases, with 14 bases remaining between them. CDR3 DNA: TGTGCCAGCAGCTTTGCGGCGGGACGGCACACTGAAGCTTTCTTT. Protein product: CASSFAAGRHTEAFF.

J is TRBJ2-3 and V is TRBV10-3; D unresolved. V lost 6 bases and J 0 bases, leaving 7 bases between the germline ends. Germline V gives CDR1 ENHRY, CDR2 SYGVKD. The CDR3 runs 13 residues. CDR3 region: CAIRLGSTDTQYF. CDR3 DNA: TGTGCCATCAGGCTTGGGAGCACAGATACGCAGTATTTT.

The genes are TRBV29-1 and TRBJ1-5; maybe TRBD1 (5 bases). Germline V gene sequence: CDR1 SQVTM, CDR2 ANQGSEA. CDR3 length equals 13 residues. Trimming stripped 7 bases from V and 3 bases from J, with 13 bases between. The CDR3 loop is CSAGDLDNQPQHF. For the CDR3, the DNA is TGCAGCGCCGGGGACCTCGACAATCAGCCCCAGCATTTT.

The rearrangement links TRBV6-1 to TRBJ1-1, with D perhaps matching TRBD1 (5 bases). This CDR3 is built from 14 residues. Looked up from germline, CDR1 is MNHNS and CDR2 is SASEGT. Trimming took 3 bases from V and 4 from J, leaving 12 bases between them. The CDR3 region is CASSEQGGSTEAFF. DNA for the CDR3: TGTGCCAGCAGTGAGCAGGGAGGGAGCACTGAAGCTTTCTTT.

The J gene is TRBJ2-5, the V gene TRBV5-1; TRBD1 might be the D (6 bases). CDR1 is SGHRS and CDR2 is YFSETQ in the germline V gene. V was shortened by 1 base and J by 1 base, with 8 bases between the two germline ends. The CDR3 has 14 residues. The CDR3 DNA reads TGCGCCAGCAGCTTGATGGACAGCCAAGAGACCCAGTACTTC. This codes for CASSLMDSQETQYF.

The chain has TRBV5-1 and TRBJ1-1, with D perhaps matching TRBD1 (5 bases). CDR1 SGHRS and CDR2 YFSETQ come from the germline V gene. The CDR3 has 14 amino acids. Trimming took off 6 bases at V and 0 bases at J, with 12 bases between the two ends. CDR3 residues: CASNLDSMNTEAFF. The CDR3, as DNA: TGCGCCAGCAATCTTGACAGCATGAACACTGAAGCTTTCTTT.

The V and J genes are TRBV19 and TRBJ1-1; D might be TRBD1 (5 bases). The CDR3 totals 12 residues. CDR1 and CDR2 from the germline V gene are LNHDA and SQIVND (reference sequence). Trimming stripped 1 base from V and 7 bases from J, with 7 bases between. CDR3 DNA sequence: TGTGCCAGTAGTATAGGGGGGAATGAAGCTTTCTTT. Translating gives CASSIGGNEAFF. Variable domain in full (rest from reference TRBV19 and TRBJ1-1): DGGITQSPKYLFRKEGQNVTLSCEQNLNHDAMYWYRQDPGQGLRLIYYSQIVNDFQKGDIAEGYSVSREKKESFPLTVTSAQKNPTAFYLCASSIGGNEAFFGQGTRLTVV.

The chain combines TRBV5-1 with TRBJ2-3; the D gene could be TRBD1 or TRBD2 (6 bases each). From germline, CDR1 is SGHRS and CDR2 YFSETQ. Trimming took off 0 bases at V and 2 bases at J, with 19 bases between the two ends. CDR3 length equals 18 residues. CDR3 bases: TGCGCCAGCAGCTTGGCCTCAGTAGGAAGGGGGGCCACAGATACGCAGTATTTT. Amino acid sequence: CASSLASVGRGATDTQYF.

This chain joins TRBV5-1 and TRBJ1-1; D might be TRBD1 (5 bases). The CDR3 covers 16 residues. Germline V CDR1 and CDR2: SGHRS, YFSETQ. Deletions cut 0 bases from V and 4 bases from J, with 16 bases between. CDR3 in DNA: TGCGCCAGCAGCTTGGGTGGGGGATTCCCCAGCACTGAAGCTTTCTTT. This gives the protein CASSLGGGFPSTEAFF.

The rearrangement joins TRBV5-1 to TRBJ2-3, with D perhaps TRBD2 (5 bases). The CDR3 loop spans 16 amino acids. With 4 bases removed from V and 1 base from J, the gap between germline ends came to 16 bases. Germline V gene lookup returns CDR1 SGHRS and CDR2 YFSETQ. CDR3 sequence: CASSPLQGAGTDTQYF. DNA of the CDR3: TGCGCCAGCAGCCCGCTGCAAGGAGCGGGCACAGATACGCAGTATTTT. Combining the CDR3 with reference TRBV5-1 and TRBJ2-3 gives the whole variable domain KAGVTQTPRYLIKTRGQQVTLSCSPISGHRSVSWYQQTPGQGLQFLFEYFSETQRNKGNFPGRFSGRQFSNSRSEMNVSTLELGDSALYLCASSPLQGAGTDTQYFGPGTRLTVL.

The chain recombines TRBV6-2 or TRBV6-3 with TRBJ2-6; 7 bases fit TRBD1. The length of the CDR3 is 15 residues. The V gene end was trimmed by 4 bases and the J gene end by 2 bases; junction bases not matched to a gene: 2. Germline CDR1 is MNHEY and CDR2 is SVGEGT. Written as DNA, the CDR3 is TGTGCCAGCAGTTCTGGGACAGCTGGGGCCAACGTCCTGACTTTC. Translating it yields CASSSGTAGANVLTF.

The CDR3 spells CASSGKPGQGDYNEQFF. DNA for the CDR3: TGTGCCAGCAGTGGCAAACCGGGACAGGGGGACTACAATGAGCAGTTCTTC. The gene calls are TRBV25-1 and TRBJ2-1; 11 bases are a match to TRBD1. The V and J ends lost 4 bases and 3 bases, in that order; junction bases with no gene match: 8. Germline V CDR1 and CDR2: MGHDK, SYGVNS. The CDR3 contains 17 residues. Combining the CDR3 with reference TRBV25-1 and TRBJ2-1 gives the whole variable domain EADIYQTPRYLVIGTGKKITLECSQTMGHDKMYWYQQDPGMELHLIHYSYGVNSTEKGDLSSESTVSRIRTEHFPLTLESARPSHTSQYLCASSGKPGQGDYNEQFFGPGTRLTVL.

The J gene is TRBJ1-1, the V gene TRBV7-6, with a tentative D call TRBD1 (6 bases). CDR1 and CDR2 from the germline V gene are SGHVS and FNYEAQ. V shed 3 bases and J shed 5 bases, with 16 bases lying between them. The CDR3 length is 15 residues. CDR3 region: CASSFSRGAKTEAFF. CDR3 nucleotide sequence: TGTGCCAGCAGCTTCAGCAGGGGCGCCAAGACTGAAGCTTTCTTT.

This clone was seen just once. The rearrangement links TRBV28 to TRBJ2-7; TRBD1 matches at 9 bases. This CDR3 spans 15 amino acids. V was clipped by 5 bases and J by 4 bases; unmatched bases: 9. From germline, CDR1 is MDHEN and CDR2 SYDVKM. The CDR3 loop reads CASSTAGTGRYEQYF. The CDR3 nucleotides read TGTGCCAGCAGTACTGCCGGGACAGGGAGGTACGAGCAGTACTTC.